The 6 T cell receptor beta chains below were found in one sample sequenced in a study of blood T cell repertoires in COVID-19. The assay was immunoSEQ multiplex PCR, and TCRdb's table has in-frame clones only and misses some. The table has around 130,000 clones, 70% to 90% seen once. What was sequenced was peripheral blood. All receptors come from a human donor in a cohort sampled during active COVID-19.

This chain connects TRBV9 to TRBJ2-3; 12 nucleotides match TRBD2. The germline V gene encodes CDR1 SGDLS and CDR2 YYNGEE. Germline trimming cut 3 bases from V and 2 bases from J; bases unmatched to any gene: 4. This CDR3 has 16 amino acids. The CDR3: CASSAGLAGTTDTQYF. CDR3 DNA sequence: TGTGCCAGCAGCGCCGGACTAGCGGGGACCACAGATACGCAGTATTTT.

V usage is TRBV7-2 and J usage is TRBJ1-4; D perhaps matches TRBD1 (5 bases). Germline V lookup: CDR1 SGHTA, CDR2 FQGNSA. The CDR3 is 15 residues long. V was clipped by 2 bases and J by 5 bases, with 12 bases between them. The CDR3 bases are TGTGCCAGCAGCTTAATGTTGGGGGGGAATGAAAAACTGTTTTTT. Translation gives CASSLMLGGNEKLFF.

V usage is TRBV18 and J usage is TRBJ1-1; D unclear. Germline CDR1 is KGHSH and CDR2 is LQKENI. CDR3 length: 13 amino acids. V lost 2 bases and J 1 base, leaving 5 bases between the germline ends. This CDR3 reads CASSPLQNTEAFF. Here the CDR3 DNA reads TGTGCCAGCTCACCATTACAGAACACTGAAGCTTTCTTT.

This sequence joins TRBV25-1 and TRBJ2-5, with 11 positions matching TRBD1. Germline CDR1 MGHDK, CDR2 SYGVNS. Trimming took 3 bases from V and 2 from J; bases not matched to a gene: 8. The CDR3 covers 17 residues. CDR3 loop: CASSEGQGVLLQETQYF. CDR3 nucleotides: TGTGCCAGCAGTGAGGGACAGGGGGTGCTCTTACAAGAGACCCAGTACTTC.

The chain couples TRBV10-3 to TRBJ2-1, with D hard to call. Germline loops: CDR1 ENHRY, CDR2 SYGVKD. V shed 0 bases and J shed 8 bases, with 14 bases lying between them. The CDR3 length is 15 residues. CDR3 DNA sequence: TGTGCCATCAGTGAGTCCAAAACCCGAAGCGATGAGCAGTTCTTC. Its translation: CAISESKTRSDEQFF.

The rearrangement uses TRBV19 and TRBJ1-1, with 9 bases matching TRBD1. The junction had 7 bases not matched to a gene; V was cut back by 3 bases and J by 5 bases. The CDR3 sequence is 15 residues long. The germline V gene encodes CDR1 LNHDA and CDR2 SQIVND (reference sequence). CDR3 sequence reads: CASSMILGTGTEAFF. The CDR3 DNA is TGTGCCAGTAGTATGATACTCGGGACAGGGACTGAAGCTTTCTTT.